These 21 T cell receptor beta chains were sequenced from one sample in a study of regulatory T cells in long-lasting Graves disease. Noted time point: newly diagnosed GD, antithyroid drugs for less than 3 months. PBMC RNA was the source of the TCR library. HTBI primers from iRepertoire and Arm-PCR of CDR3 regions yielded the TCR beta libraries. A single record per CDR3 protein comes from TCRdb applying MiXCR to the multiplex PCR reads. The sample shows about half a million distinct CDR3 sequences, about 12% of them seen only once. These records were also assigned to another study, of T cells in Graves' hyperthyroidism and ophthalmopathy.

The sequences come from peripheral blood mononuclear cells (PBMCs), collected at new diagnosis, from a patient treated with antithyroid drugs. These receptors were taken from a woman in her thirties with Graves disease.

There are many counts of this clonotype. The chain links TRBV18 to TRBJ2-5; D is perhaps TRBD1 or TRBD2 (5 bases each). Trimming shortened V by 0 bases and J by 5 bases, and 13 bases separated the two germline ends. The CDR3 totals 15 residues. In germline, CDR1 is KGHSH, CDR2 LQKENI. This CDR3 is CASSPPEAGPETQYF. In DNA form, the CDR3 reads TGTGCCAGCTCACCACCGGAGGCAGGGCCCGAGACCCAGTACTTC.

This clonotype has ten or more counts. V is TRBV7-8 and J is TRBJ1-2, with no clear D. Germline V lookup: CDR1 SGHVS, CDR2 FQNEAQ. This CDR3 comprises 14 residues. Trimming stripped 5 bases from V and 4 bases from J, with 14 bases between. The CDR3 loop is CASSGIGFLYGYTF. The CDR3 region has the DNA TGTGCCAGCAGCGGGATTGGGTTTCTCTATGGCTACACCTTC.

This clonotype was observed at least ten times. This chain joins TRBV20-1 and TRBJ1-2; 7 positions match TRBD1. V gave up 3 bases and J gave up 6 bases; unmatched junction bases: 10. CDR1 DFQATT and CDR2 SNEGSKA come from the germline V gene (reference sequence). The CDR3 extends over 14 amino acids. CDR3 sequence (DNA): TGCAGTGCTAGGGTTCGACAGGGAATGGATGGCTACACCTTC. This codes for CSARVRQGMDGYTF.

This clonotype has a count of ten or more. This chain connects TRBV7-2 to TRBJ2-3; unclear D gene. The CDR3 is 13 amino acids. Trimming took off 2 bases at V and 6 bases at J, with 9 bases between the two ends. Germline lookup yields CDR1 SGHTA and CDR2 FQGNSA. CDR3 protein: CASSLQPEDTQYF. The CDR3 DNA reads as TGTGCCAGCAGCTTACAGCCGGAGGATACGCAGTATTTT. The full variable domain, completed using reference TRBV7-2 and TRBJ2-3, is GAGVSQSPSNKVTEKGKDVELRCDPISGHTALYWYRQSLGQGLEFLIYFQGNSAPDKSGLPSDRFSAERTGGSVSTLTIQRTQQEDSAVYLCASSLQPEDTQYFGPGTRLTVL.

The chain links TRBV19 to TRBJ2-1; no definite D call. Germline lookup yields CDR1 LNHDA and CDR2 SQIVND (reference sequence). The ends were cut back, 3 bases at V and 5 bases at J, with 2 bases in the middle. CDR3 length equals 11 residues. CDR3 amino acids: CASSIHNEQFF. CDR3 coding DNA: TGTGCCAGTAGTATCCACAATGAGCAGTTCTTC.

This clonotype was seen repeatedly, ten times or more. The V call is TRBV7-3, the J call TRBJ2-6; weak D call: TRBD2 (6 bases). The CDR3 contains 19 residues. Germline CDR1 reads SGHTA; CDR2 reads FQGTGA. Deletions cut 5 bases from V and 2 bases from J, with 22 bases between. The CDR3 protein is CASSPTTGLIGPGANVLTF. In DNA, the CDR3 is TGTGCCAGCAGCCCAACGACTGGACTAATCGGCCCTGGGGCCAACGTCCTGACTTTC.

The chain uses TRBV18 and TRBJ2-7; 8 positions agree with TRBD1. V lost 5 bases and J lost 5; bases outside the gene matches: 5. This CDR3 region has 13 residues. CDR1 KGHSH and CDR2 LQKENI come from the germline V gene. In DNA form, the CDR3 reads TGTGCCAGCTCAGCCCCGGGACAGGACGAGCAGTACTTC. The encoded protein is CASSAPGQDEQYF.

The sample holds many counts of this clonotype. The DNA of the CDR3 is TGCGCCAGCAGCTTTCGGGGGATCACGGATACGCAGTATTTT. Protein sequence: CASSFRGITDTQYF. The V call is TRBV5-1, the J call TRBJ2-3; a weak D match, TRBD2 (6 bases). The CDR3 is made up of 14 amino acids. CDR1 SGHRS and CDR2 YFSETQ come from the germline V gene. Trimming took 2 bases from V and 6 from J, leaving 13 bases between them.

The V gene is TRBV5-6, the J gene TRBJ2-1, with 7 bases that match TRBD2. V shed 3 bases and J 5 bases; nucleotides not matched to a gene: 8. Germline V gives CDR1 SGHDT, CDR2 YYEEEE. CDR3 length: 15 amino acids. The CDR3 DNA reads as TGTGCCAGCAGCTCTGAGCTAGCGGCCCACAATGAGCAGTTCTTC. The encoded protein is CASSSELAAHNEQFF.

Many counts were recorded for this clonotype. The CDR3 loop is CASSSNRGRGKDTEAFF. CDR3 nucleotides: TGTGCCAGCAGCTCGAATAGGGGGCGGGGCAAGGACACTGAAGCTTTCTTT. The J gene is TRBJ1-1, the V gene TRBV11-2, with 7 bases that match TRBD1. After removal of 4 bases from V and 3 bases from J, the junction contained 14 bases not matched to a gene. Germline lookup yields CDR1 SGHAT and CDR2 FQNNGV. The CDR3 has 17 amino acids.

As concerns this clonotype: The junction differs from germline at one of its ends, possibly a read error. This rearrangement joins TRBV27 to TRBJ1-1, with D uncertain. From germline, CDR1 is MNHEY and CDR2 SMNVEV (reference sequence). The CDR3 is made up of 13 amino acids. CDR3 nucleotide sequence: TGTGCCAGCAGTGTCCGGGAGAACACTGAAGCTCTCTTT. Residues: CASSVRENTEALF.

This clonotype has only a few counts. The chain joins TRBV19 to TRBJ2-3, with D perhaps matching TRBD1 (7 bases). The V gene lost 5 bases and the J gene lost 2 bases, with 14 bases spanning the gap. The CDR3 has 15 amino acids. Per germline, CDR1 LNHDA and CDR2 SQIVND (reference sequence). The CDR3 bases are TGTGCCAGTAGTTTAGCCAGGGGGGCCACAGATACGCAGTATTTT. Amino acids: CASSLARGATDTQYF. The full variable domain, its missing parts supplied by reference TRBV19 and TRBJ2-3, is DGGITQSPKYLFRKEGQNVTLSCEQNLNHDAMYWYRQDPGQGLRLIYYSQIVNDFQKGDIAEGYSVSREKKESFPLTVTSAQKNPTAFYLCASSLARGATDTQYFGPGTRLTVL.

This clonotype was seen many times. The chain recombines TRBV7-9 with TRBJ2-3; D remains ambiguous. V was trimmed by 3 bases and J by 4 bases, leaving 11 bases between them. The CDR3 loop spans 14 amino acids. The V gene's germline CDR1 is SEHNR and CDR2 FQNEAQ (reference sequence). The CDR3 DNA follows: TGTGCCAGCAGCTTGAACCTAGTCGCAGATACGCAGTATTTT. It yields the protein CASSLNLVADTQYF.

CDR3 in DNA: TGTGCCAGCAGCACATATAGGGGGTTCGAGAAGACCCAGTACTTC. Translating it yields CASSTYRGFEKTQYF. The chain carries TRBV7-3 and TRBJ2-5, with D perhaps matching TRBD1 (6 bases). V lost 5 bases and J 6 bases, leaving 19 bases between the germline ends. CDR3 size: 15 residues. Germline assignment: CDR1 SGHTA and CDR2 FQGTGA.

As to this clonotype: A far larger clone is one nucleotide away, so this likely arose from a read error. The rearrangement links TRBV13 to TRBJ2-7; D is unclear. Germline V CDR1 and CDR2: PRHDT, FYEKMQ (reference sequence). There are 11 residues in the CDR3. CDR3 DNA: TGTGTCAGCAGCTTAGCCTACGAGCAGTACTTC. This codes for CVSSLAYEQYF.

This sequence joins TRBV18 and TRBJ2-5, with 7 bases lining up with TRBD1. The CDR3 runs 18 residues. Germline lookup yields CDR1 KGHSH and CDR2 LQKENI. With V trimmed by 0 bases and J by 3 bases, 13 bases remained unmatched. The CDR3 sequence: CASSPPIPLTGLEETQYF. CDR3 DNA sequence: TGTGCCAGCTCACCACCCATCCCCTTGACAGGGTTAGAAGAGACCCAGTACTTC. The full variable domain, in which reference TRBV18 and TRBJ2-5 provide the parts outside the CDR3, is NAGVMQNPRHLVRRRGQEARLRCSPMKGHSHVYWYRQLPEEGLKFMVYLQKENIIDESGMPKERFSAEFPKEGPSILRIQQVVRGDSAAYFCASSPPIPLTGLEETQYFGPGTRLLVL.

This clonotype was counted many times. This chain joins TRBV29-1 and TRBJ1-1; D unclear. The germline V gene has CDR1 SQVTM and CDR2 ANQGSEA. V lost 7 bases and J 1 base, leaving 7 bases between the germline ends. The CDR3 is 11 residues long. CDR3 in DNA: TGCAGCGGCGTGTGGAACACTGAAGCTTTCTTT. Its protein is CSGVWNTEAFF.

Notes on this clonotype: A much larger clone sits a single nucleotide away, making a read error possible. J is TRBJ2-3 and V is TRBV7-3; TRBD2 agrees at 8 bases. The CDR3 sequence is 13 residues long. V shed 5 bases and J 8 bases; nucleotides not matched to a gene: 6. The germline CDR1 and CDR2 sequences are SGHTA and FQGTGA. The CDR3 coding sequence is TGTGCCAGCAGCCACGGGAGGGCAGGTACGCAGTATTTT. This gives the protein CASSHGRAGTQYF.

A word on this clonotype: Possible read error: a much larger clone is one base away. CDR3 amino acids: CASSMGHGTWITGELFF. CDR3 coding DNA: TGTGCCAGCAGCATGGGACACGGGACATGGATCACCGGGGAGCTGTTTTTT. The chain carries TRBV5-4 and TRBJ2-2, with D possibly TRBD1 on 6 matching bases. From germline, CDR1 is SGHNT and CDR2 YYREEE (reference sequence). The length of the CDR3 is 17 residues. V was shortened by 4 bases and J by 4 bases, with 20 bases between the two germline ends.

This rearrangement joins TRBV20-1 to TRBJ2-1, with 13 bases matching TRBD2. Germline assignment: CDR1 DFQATT and CDR2 SNEGSKA (reference sequence). Trimming cost V 3 bases and J 9 bases; bases outside gene matches: 8. The CDR3 contains 15 residues. The CDR3 loop reads CSASPWTSGSGEQFF. The CDR3 nucleotides are TGCAGTGCTAGTCCGTGGACTAGCGGGAGCGGTGAGCAGTTCTTC.

This clonotype was counted many times. The gene calls are TRBV7-8 and TRBJ1-2; TRBD1 matches at 8 bases. Per the germline V gene, CDR1 is SGHVS and CDR2 is FQNEAQ. The V segment lost 1 base and the J segment 6 bases; nucleotides outside the gene matches: 19. This CDR3 contains 19 residues. CDR3 region: CASSLVEGQGAPVTDGYTF. CDR3 DNA sequence: TGTGCCAGCAGCTTAGTTGAGGGTCAGGGGGCCCCCGTGACAGATGGCTACACCTTC.